This T cell receptor beta chain was captured by sequencing in a study of shared clonotypes between healthy human individuals. Trimming removed 6 bases from V and 3 bases from J, with 15 bases in between. The CDR3 totals 14 residues. Looked up from germline, CDR1 is MNHEY and CDR2 is SMNVEV (reference sequence). The method was immunoSEQ multiplex PCR; TCRdb's version includes in-frame clones alone and lacks a portion of them. This table has about 2 million clones, roughly 94% appearing once. Sequenced: naive CD4+ T cells sorted from blood. Subset defined: CD45RA+ positively selected. V gene TRBV27 combines with J gene TRBJ2-7, with D possibly being TRBD2 (5 bases). The clonotype was recovered from a man aged 18 to 35 in good health. The CDR3 region is CASSPRASRYEQYF. CDR3 nucleotides: TGTGCCAGCAGCCCCCGGGCTAGCCGCTACGAGCAGTACTTC.